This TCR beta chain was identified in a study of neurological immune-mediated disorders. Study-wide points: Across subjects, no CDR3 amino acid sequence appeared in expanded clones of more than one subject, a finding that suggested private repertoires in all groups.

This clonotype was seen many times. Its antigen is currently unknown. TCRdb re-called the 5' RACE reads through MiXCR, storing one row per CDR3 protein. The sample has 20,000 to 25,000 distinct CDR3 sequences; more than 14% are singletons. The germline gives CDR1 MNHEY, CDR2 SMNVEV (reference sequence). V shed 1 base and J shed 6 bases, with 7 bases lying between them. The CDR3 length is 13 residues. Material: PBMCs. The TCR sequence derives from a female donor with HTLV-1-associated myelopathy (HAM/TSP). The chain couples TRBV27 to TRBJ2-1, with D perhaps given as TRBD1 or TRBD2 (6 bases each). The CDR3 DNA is TGTGCCAGCAGTTTATGGGGGGCCAATGAGCAGTTCTTC. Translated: CASSLWGANEQFF.